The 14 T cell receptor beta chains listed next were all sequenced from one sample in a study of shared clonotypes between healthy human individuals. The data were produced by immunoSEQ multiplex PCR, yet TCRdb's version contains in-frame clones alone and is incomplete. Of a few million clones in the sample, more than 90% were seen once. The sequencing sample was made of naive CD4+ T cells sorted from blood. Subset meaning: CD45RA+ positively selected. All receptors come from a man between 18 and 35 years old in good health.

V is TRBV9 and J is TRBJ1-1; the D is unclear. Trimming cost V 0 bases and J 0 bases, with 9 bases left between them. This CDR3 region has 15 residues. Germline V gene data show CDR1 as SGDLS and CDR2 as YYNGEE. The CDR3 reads CASSVAGQVNTEAFF. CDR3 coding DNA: TGTGCCAGCAGCGTAGCTGGGCAGGTGAACACTGAAGCTTTCTTT.

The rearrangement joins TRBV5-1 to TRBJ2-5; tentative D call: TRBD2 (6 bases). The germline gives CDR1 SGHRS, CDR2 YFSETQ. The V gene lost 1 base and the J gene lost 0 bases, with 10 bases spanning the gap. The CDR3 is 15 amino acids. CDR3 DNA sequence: TGCGCCAGCAGCTTGACTAGCACCCACCAAGAGACCCAGTACTTC. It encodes CASSLTSTHQETQYF.

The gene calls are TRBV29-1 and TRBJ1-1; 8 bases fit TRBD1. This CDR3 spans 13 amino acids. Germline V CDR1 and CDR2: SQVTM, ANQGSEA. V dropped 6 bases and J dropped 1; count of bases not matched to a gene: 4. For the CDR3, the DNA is TGCAGCGTCACGGGACAGGAGAACACTGAAGCTTTCTTT. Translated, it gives CSVTGQENTEAFF.

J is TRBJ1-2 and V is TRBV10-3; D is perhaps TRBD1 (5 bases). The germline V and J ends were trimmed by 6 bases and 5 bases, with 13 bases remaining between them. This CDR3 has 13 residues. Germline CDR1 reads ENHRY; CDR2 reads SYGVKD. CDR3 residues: CAISPEGQYGYTF. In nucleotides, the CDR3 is TGTGCCATCAGCCCAGAGGGGCAGTATGGCTACACCTTC.

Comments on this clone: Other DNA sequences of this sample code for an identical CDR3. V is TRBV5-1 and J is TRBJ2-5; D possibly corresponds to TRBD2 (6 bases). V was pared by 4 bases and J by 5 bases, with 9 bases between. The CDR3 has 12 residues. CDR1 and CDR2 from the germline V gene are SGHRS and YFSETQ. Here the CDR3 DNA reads TGCGCCAGCAGCCGGAGCGGGGAGACCCAGTACTTC. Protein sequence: CASSRSGETQYF.

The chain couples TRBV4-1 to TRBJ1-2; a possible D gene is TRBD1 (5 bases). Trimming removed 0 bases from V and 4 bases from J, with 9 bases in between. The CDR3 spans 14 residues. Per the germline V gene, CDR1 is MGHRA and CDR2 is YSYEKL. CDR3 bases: TGCGCCAGCAGCCAAGATCAGGGTTCCTATGGCTACACCTTC. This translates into CASSQDQGSYGYTF.

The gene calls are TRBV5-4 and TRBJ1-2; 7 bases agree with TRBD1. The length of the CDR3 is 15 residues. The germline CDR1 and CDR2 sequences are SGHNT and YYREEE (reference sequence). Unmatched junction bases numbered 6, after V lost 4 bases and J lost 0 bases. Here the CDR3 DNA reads TGTGCCAGCAGCCGTTCAGGGACAGCTAACTATGGCTACACCTTC. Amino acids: CASSRSGTANYGYTF.

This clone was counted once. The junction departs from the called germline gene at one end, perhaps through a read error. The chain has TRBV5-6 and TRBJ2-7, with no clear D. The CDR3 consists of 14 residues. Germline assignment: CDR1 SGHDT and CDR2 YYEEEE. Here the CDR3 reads CASSSLGGPYEQYF. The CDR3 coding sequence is TGCGCCAGCAGCTCGCTCGGTGGCCCCTACGAGCAGTACTTC.

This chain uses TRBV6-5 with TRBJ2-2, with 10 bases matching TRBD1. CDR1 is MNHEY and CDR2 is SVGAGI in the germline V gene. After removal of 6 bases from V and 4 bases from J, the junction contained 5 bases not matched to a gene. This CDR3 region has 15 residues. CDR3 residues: CASSLDRGITGELFF. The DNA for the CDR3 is TGTGCCAGCAGCTTGGACAGGGGGATCACCGGGGAGCTGTTTTTT.

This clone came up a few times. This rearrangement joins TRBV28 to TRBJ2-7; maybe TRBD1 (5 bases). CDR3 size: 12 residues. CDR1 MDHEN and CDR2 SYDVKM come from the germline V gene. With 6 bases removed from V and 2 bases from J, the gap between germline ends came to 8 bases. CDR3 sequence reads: CASRDMPYEQYF. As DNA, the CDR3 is TGTGCCAGCAGGGACATGCCCTACGAGCAGTACTTC.

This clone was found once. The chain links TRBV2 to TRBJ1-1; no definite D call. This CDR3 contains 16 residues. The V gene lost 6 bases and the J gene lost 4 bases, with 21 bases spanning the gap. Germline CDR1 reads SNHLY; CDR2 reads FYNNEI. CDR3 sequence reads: CASSPRVGNGVTEAFF. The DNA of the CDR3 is TGTGCCAGCAGCCCCCGGGTGGGGAACGGGGTCACTGAAGCTTTCTTT.

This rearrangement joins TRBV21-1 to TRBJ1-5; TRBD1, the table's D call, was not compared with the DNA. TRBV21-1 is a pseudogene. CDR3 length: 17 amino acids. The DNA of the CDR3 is TGTGCCAGCAGCAGGCCCCCCGGGACACCGGAAAATCAGCCCCAGCATTTT. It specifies CASSRPPGTPENQPQHF.

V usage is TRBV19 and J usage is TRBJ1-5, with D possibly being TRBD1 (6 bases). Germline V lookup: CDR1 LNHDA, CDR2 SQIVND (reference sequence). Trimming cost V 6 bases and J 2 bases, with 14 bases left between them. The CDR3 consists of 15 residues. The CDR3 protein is CASRTRGLGNQPQHF. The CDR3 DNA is TGTGCCAGTAGAACGAGGGGGTTAGGCAATCAGCCCCAGCATTTT.

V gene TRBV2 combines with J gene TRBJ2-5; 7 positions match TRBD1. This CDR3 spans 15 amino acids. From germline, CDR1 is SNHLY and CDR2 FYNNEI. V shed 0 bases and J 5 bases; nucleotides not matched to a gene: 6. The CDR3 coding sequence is TGTGCCAGCAGTGAAGCAGGGGGCGGGTATGAGACCCAGTACTTC. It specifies CASSEAGGGYETQYF.